These T cell receptor beta chains were read from a single sample in a study of CD8 T cells in Susac syndrome. TCRdb itself ran the immunoSEQ multiplex PCR reads through MiXCR, one entry per CDR3 protein. Among tens of thousands of distinct CDR3 sequences listed, approximately 95% were seen once. Sequenced material: CD8+ T cells from PBMCs. These receptors all stem from a human donor with Susac syndrome. CDR3s include the opening cysteine and the closing phenylalanine or tryptophan. A D gene is named only where the DNA matches it firmly. Some rows have no size entry. The others give once, few or many, or a class for an expanded clone.

CDR3 protein	CDR3 DNA	J gene	V gene	D gene	clone size
CASSYPGQGAPYEQYF	TGTGCCAGCAGTTACCCGGGACAGGGGGCCCCCTACGAGCAGTACTTC	TRBJ2-7	TRBV2	TRBD1	.
CASSEYPGLAGDTDTQYF	TGTGCCAGCAGTGAATACCCGGGACTAGCGGGAGATACAGATACGCAGTATTTT	TRBJ2-3	TRBV25-1	TRBD2	.
CSVEEGTPGAFF	TGCAGCGTTGAAGAAGGGACCCCGGGGGCTTTCTTT	TRBJ1-1	TRBV29-1	.	.
CSTSGDGNEKLFF	TGCAGCACCTCCGGGGACGGTAATGAAAAACTGTTTTTT	TRBJ1-4	TRBV29-1	.	.
CASSLGLEQYF	TGTGCCAGCAGCTTAGGGCTCGAGCAGTACTTC	TRBJ2-7	TRBV7-6	.	few
CASSLLVNEQFF	TGTGCCAGCAGCTTATTAGTCAATGAGCAGTTCTTC	TRBJ2-1	TRBV11-2	.	.
CASSPWDSSNEKLFF	TGTGCCAGCAGCCCTTGGGACAGCTCAAATGAAAAACTGTTTTTT	TRBJ1-4	TRBV3-1	TRBD1	.
CASSLGDRNQPQHF	TGTGCCAGCAGTTTAGGGGACCGCAATCAGCCCCAGCATTTT	TRBJ1-5	TRBV6-2/TRBV6-3	.	.
CASSIPGHPLGEQYF	TGTGCCAGTAGTATCCCCGGCCACCCCTTGGGAGAGCAGTACTTC	TRBJ2-7	TRBV19	.	.
CATSRAGGSYNEQFF	TGTGCCACCAGTCGAGCGGGAGGAAGCTACAATGAGCAGTTCTTC	TRBJ2-1	TRBV15	TRBD2	.
CASSQDQETQYF	TGTGCCAGCAGCCAAGATCAAGAGACCCAGTACTTC	TRBJ2-5	TRBV4-2	.	.
CASSLRLAGGRYNEQFF	TGTGCCAGCAGCTTACGTCTAGCGGGAGGGCGGTACAATGAGCAGTTCTTC	TRBJ2-1	TRBV13	TRBD2	.
CASSSDGLVYQPQHF	TGTGCCAGTAGTTCGGACGGGTTAGTGTATCAGCCCCAGCATTTT	TRBJ1-5	TRBV19	.	.
CASSLVAGSQETQYF	TGTGCCAGCAGCTTAGTAGCGGGATCCCAAGAGACCCAGTACTTC	TRBJ2-5	TRBV7-8	TRBD2	.
CSVPPDRSSYNEQFF	TGCAGCGTTCCACCGGACAGGAGCTCCTACAATGAGCAGTTCTTC	TRBJ2-1	TRBV29-1	TRBD1	.
CASGQGSYEQYF	TGTGCCAGCGGGCAGGGTTCGTACGAGCAGTACTTC	TRBJ2-7	TRBV28	.	.
CASSSTDYPHNEQFF	TGTGCCAGCAGCTCTACGGACTATCCCCACAATGAGCAGTTCTTC	TRBJ2-1	TRBV7-9	.	.
CSASPGTSSYNEQFF	TGCAGTGCTAGTCCCGGGACTAGTTCCTACAATGAGCAGTTCTTC	TRBJ2-1	TRBV20-1	TRBD2	.
CATALAGGPGEQFF	TGTGCCACCGCACTAGCGGGAGGGCCGGGTGAGCAGTTCTTC	TRBJ2-1	TRBV27	TRBD2	.